The 21 T cell receptor beta chains given below trace back to one sample, sequenced in a study of blood T cell repertoires in COVID-19. The table came from immunoSEQ multiplex PCR; TCRdb's copy has only in-frame clones and leaves some out. Of 250,000 to 350,000 clones detected, roughly 80% appear once; the ten largest clones hold about 1.5%. What was sequenced was peripheral blood. The origin of the receptors is a human donor with COVID-19, enrolled during active disease. The donor label of this sample is uncertain.

The chain links TRBV10-3 to TRBJ1-1, with 9 bases aligning to TRBD1. Trimming removed 6 bases from V and 6 bases from J; junction bases left unmatched: 8. Germline V gene data show CDR1 as ENHRY and CDR2 as SYGVKD. CDR3 length: 14 residues. The CDR3 loop is CAISRQGEFAEAFF. The CDR3 bases are TGTGCCATCAGCCGACAGGGGGAGTTTGCTGAAGCTTTCTTT.

The chain joins TRBV6-1 to TRBJ1-4; D unclear. Deletions cut 2 bases from V and 8 bases from J, with 15 bases between. Germline V lookup: CDR1 MNHNS, CDR2 SASEGT. The CDR3 sequence is 15 residues long. The CDR3 loop is CASSEFATSGEKLFF. The CDR3 DNA is TGTGCCAGCAGTGAATTTGCGACAAGCGGGGAAAAACTGTTTTTT.

The chain carries TRBV9 and TRBJ1-5; D is possibly TRBD1 (5 bases). Deletions cut 0 bases from V and 5 bases from J, with 6 bases between. Germline loops: CDR1 SGDLS, CDR2 YYNGEE. The CDR3 is made up of 13 amino acids. CDR3 DNA sequence: TGTGCCAGCAGCGTAGGGACACATCAGCCCCAGCATTTT. It specifies CASSVGTHQPQHF.

V usage is TRBV7-9 and J usage is TRBJ2-5, with D uncertain. The CDR3 runs to 14 residues. Trimming removed 3 bases at V and 1 base at J, with 9 bases between. Germline lookup yields CDR1 SEHNR and CDR2 FQNEAQ (reference sequence). The CDR3 sequence is CASSLVGVQETQYF. The CDR3 region has the DNA TGTGCCAGCAGCTTGGTGGGCGTCCAAGAGACCCAGTACTTC.

The CDR3 coding sequence is TGTGCCAGCAGTTACCGAGCGAGCTCCTACAATGAGCAGTTCTTC. This gives the protein CASSYRASSYNEQFF. This chain joins TRBV6-6 and TRBJ2-1, with D hard to call. Trimming took 2 bases from V and 0 from J, leaving 8 bases between them. The CDR3 extends over 15 amino acids. Germline values: CDR1 MNHNY, CDR2 SVGAGI (reference sequence).

The V gene is TRBV28, the J gene TRBJ2-1; the D gene is possibly TRBD1 (5 bases). In germline, CDR1 is MDHEN, CDR2 SYDVKM. This CDR3 contains 14 residues. V was cut by 6 bases and J by 9 bases, with 18 bases left in between. The CDR3 loop is CASRLSQGLGEQFF. Here the CDR3 DNA reads TGTGCCAGCAGACTTAGCCAGGGTCTGGGTGAGCAGTTCTTC.

The chain combines TRBV7-9 with TRBJ1-2; D not resolved. V was cut by 4 bases and J by 8 bases, with 17 bases left in between. The CDR3 extends over 14 amino acids. Germline V gene data show CDR1 as SEHNR and CDR2 as FQNEAQ (reference sequence). CDR3 in amino acids: CASSSPGPGSGYTF. Here the CDR3 DNA reads TGTGCCAGCAGCTCCCCCGGGCCGGGAAGCGGCTACACCTTC.

On this clone: Sequence at one end of the junction differs from germline and may be a read error. The V and J genes are TRBV7-4 and TRBJ1-4, with a weak D call TRBD1 (5 bases). Germline loops: CDR1 SGHVT, CDR2 SQSDAQ. This CDR3 comprises 15 residues. CDR3 in DNA: TGTGCCAGCAGCCTAGCCAGGGTTGCCGACGAAAAACTGTTTTTT. Translating it yields CASSLARVADEKLFF.

The V call is TRBV12-3 or TRBV12-4, the J call TRBJ2-7; D perhaps matches TRBD1 (6 bases). CDR3 length: 13 residues. V lost 1 base, J lost 6 bases, and 10 bases lay in between. The DNA of the CDR3 is TGTGCCAGCAGTTTAGTACAGGGAAGCGAGCAGTACTTC. Translated, it gives CASSLVQGSEQYF.

The chain couples TRBV28 to TRBJ1-5; a weak D match, TRBD1 (6 bases). V lost 10 bases and J lost 8, with 15 bases in between. This CDR3 spans 12 amino acids. Germline CDR1 reads MDHEN; CDR2 reads SYDVKM. The CDR3 spells CATTGKIKPQHF. The CDR3 DNA reads TGTGCCACCACAGGGAAGATTAAGCCCCAGCATTTT.

This clone came up once. Other DNA sequences from this sample encode an identical CDR3 as well. The CDR3, as DNA: TGTGCCAGCAGCCAAGGGACAGACTATGGCTACACCTTC. It specifies CASSQGTDYGYTF. The chain recombines TRBV3-1 (or the pseudogene TRBV3-2) with TRBJ1-2; D is possibly TRBD1 (6 bases). CDR1 is LGHDT, CDR2 YNNKEL, per germline (reference sequence). Trimming left V 1 base short and J 3 bases short, with 6 bases between. The CDR3 has 13 amino acids.

V is TRBV5-1 and J is TRBJ2-5, with TRBD2 matching 10 bases. The CDR3 loop spans 16 amino acids. Unmatched junction bases numbered 6, after V lost 3 bases and J lost 1 base. Germline V gives CDR1 SGHRS, CDR2 YFSETQ. CDR3 in amino acids: CASSSLAGARQETQYF. The CDR3 coding sequence is TGCGCCAGCAGCTCTCTAGCGGGGGCCCGCCAAGAGACCCAGTACTTC.

CDR3: CASSTVAGGPGGELFF. CDR3 sequence (DNA): TGTGCCAGCAGCACCGTAGCGGGAGGGCCCGGCGGGGAGCTGTTTTTT. J is TRBJ2-2 and V is TRBV5-4, with TRBD2 matching over 11 bases. In germline, CDR1 is SGHNT, CDR2 YYREEE (reference sequence). J gave up 7 bases and V 4 bases, and 9 bases lay outside the gene matches. CDR3 length: 16 residues.

The rearrangement links TRBV6-5 to TRBJ2-1, with 7 positions matching TRBD1. Germline assignment: CDR1 MNHEY and CDR2 SVGAGI. The CDR3 loop spans 14 amino acids. The ends lost 7 bases at V and 9 bases at J; junction bases unmatched: 12. The chain's CDR3 is CASTLDRLGSEQFF. CDR3 DNA sequence: TGTGCCAGCACCCTGGACAGGCTAGGCAGTGAGCAGTTCTTC.

This chain's CDR3 is CASSQDRGGYYEQYF. The CDR3 nucleotides are TGCGCCAGCAGCCAAGATCGAGGGGGCTACTACGAGCAGTACTTC. The chain employs TRBV4-3 and TRBJ2-7; 7 nucleotides match TRBD1. Germline V gene lookup returns CDR1 LGHNA and CDR2 YSLEER. The CDR3 runs 15 residues. The junction had 5 bases not matched to a gene; V was cut back by 0 bases and J by 3 bases.

The J gene is TRBJ2-7, the V gene TRBV5-1; 9 nucleotides align to TRBD1. Germline CDR1 is SGHRS and CDR2 is YFSETQ. The V and J ends lost 4 bases and 5 bases, in that order; junction bases with no gene match: 7. This CDR3 contains 14 residues. This chain's CDR3 is CASSLGTGRHEQYF. CDR3 nucleotides: TGCGCCAGCAGCCTCGGGACAGGGCGCCACGAGCAGTACTTC.

This chain connects TRBV14 to TRBJ1-1; the match to TRBD1 covers 7 bases. Germline CDR1 is SGHDN and CDR2 is FVKESK. The CDR3 consists of 15 residues. With V trimmed by 1 base and J by 3 bases, 5 bases remained unmatched. This chain's CDR3 is CASSQGQGVDTEAFF. Here the CDR3 DNA reads TGTGCCAGCAGCCAAGGCCAGGGGGTTGACACTGAAGCTTTCTTT.

In regard to this clone: Other DNA sequences in the sample encode the same CDR3. This chain connects TRBV10-3 to TRBJ1-1; TRBD1 is a possible D gene (5 bases). V was pared by 6 bases and J by 1 base, with 9 bases between. The CDR3 runs 13 residues. The V gene's germline CDR1 is ENHRY and CDR2 SYGVKD. CDR3 DNA sequence: TGTGCCATCAGCGCCGACAGGAACACTGAAGCTTTCTTT. Translation gives CAISADRNTEAFF.

The chain carries TRBV29-1 and TRBJ2-5; TRBD2 aligns across 9 bases. The V segment lost 3 bases and the J segment 3 bases; nucleotides outside the gene matches: 17. The CDR3 spans 18 residues. Germline-derived CDR1 and CDR2 are SQVTM and ANQGSEA. Here the CDR3 DNA reads TGCAGCGTTGATCTACTAGCGGGCGACCTCTTTCGGAAAGAGACCCAGTACTTC. Amino acid sequence: CSVDLLAGDLFRKETQYF. Based on the CDR3 plus reference TRBV29-1 and TRBJ2-5, the full variable domain is SAVISQKPSRDICQRGTSLTIQCQVDSQVTMMFWYRQQPGQSLTLIATANQGSEATYESGFVIDKFPISRPNLTFSTLTVSNMSPEDSSIYLCSVDLLAGDLFRKETQYFGPGTRLLVL.

The V call is TRBV28, the J call TRBJ2-1; 8 bases align to TRBD2. This CDR3 comprises 16 residues. Germline V CDR1 and CDR2: MDHEN, SYDVKM. Trimming removed 2 bases from V and 2 bases from J; junction bases left unmatched: 5. The CDR3, as DNA: TGTGCCAGCAGTTTAAGAGCGGGAGCACCCTACAATGAGCAGTTCTTC. This codes for CASSLRAGAPYNEQFF.

This clone occurred once. The V call is TRBV5-8, the J call TRBJ2-3; TRBD2 agrees at 8 bases. The CDR3 totals 16 residues. Unmatched junction bases numbered 6, after V lost 1 base and J lost 2 bases. Germline CDR1 is SGHTS and CDR2 is YDEGEE. Written as DNA, the CDR3 is TGTGCCAGCAGCTTGTATTTACTAGCGGACACAGATACGCAGTATTTT. This translates into CASSLYLLADTDTQYF.